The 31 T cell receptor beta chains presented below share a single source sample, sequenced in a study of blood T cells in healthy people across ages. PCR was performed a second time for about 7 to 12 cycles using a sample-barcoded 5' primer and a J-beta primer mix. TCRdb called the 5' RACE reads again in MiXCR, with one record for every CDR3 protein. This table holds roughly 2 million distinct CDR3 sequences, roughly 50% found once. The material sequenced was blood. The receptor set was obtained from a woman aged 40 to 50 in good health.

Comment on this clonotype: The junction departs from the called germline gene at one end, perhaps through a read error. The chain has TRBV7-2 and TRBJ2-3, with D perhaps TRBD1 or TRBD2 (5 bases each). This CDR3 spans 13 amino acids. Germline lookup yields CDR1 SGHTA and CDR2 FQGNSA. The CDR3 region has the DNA TGTGCCAGCAGTCCGGGACGGGGAGATACGCAGTTTTTT. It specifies CASSPGRGDTQFF.

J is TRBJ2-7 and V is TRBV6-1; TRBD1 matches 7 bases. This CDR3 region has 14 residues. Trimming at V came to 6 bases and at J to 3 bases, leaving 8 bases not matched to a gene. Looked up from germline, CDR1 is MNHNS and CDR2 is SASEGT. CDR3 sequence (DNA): TGTGCCAGCAGCGCACAGGGGATGGGCTACGAGCAGTACTTC. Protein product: CASSAQGMGYEQYF.

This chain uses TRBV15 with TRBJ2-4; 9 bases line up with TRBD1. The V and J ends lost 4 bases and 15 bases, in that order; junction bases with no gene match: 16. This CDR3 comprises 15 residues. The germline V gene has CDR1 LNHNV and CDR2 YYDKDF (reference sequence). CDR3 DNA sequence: TGTGCCACCAGCAAAGGAGGGACAGGGCGAGGGACCCGGTACTTC. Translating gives CATSKGGTGRGTRYF.

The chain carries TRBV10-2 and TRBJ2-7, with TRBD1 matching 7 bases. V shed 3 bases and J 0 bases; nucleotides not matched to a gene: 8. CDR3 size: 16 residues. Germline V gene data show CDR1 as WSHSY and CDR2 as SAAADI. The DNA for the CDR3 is TGCGCCAGCAGTGATAAGGGACAGTTAGACTCCTACGAGCAGTACTTC. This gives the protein CASSDKGQLDSYEQYF.

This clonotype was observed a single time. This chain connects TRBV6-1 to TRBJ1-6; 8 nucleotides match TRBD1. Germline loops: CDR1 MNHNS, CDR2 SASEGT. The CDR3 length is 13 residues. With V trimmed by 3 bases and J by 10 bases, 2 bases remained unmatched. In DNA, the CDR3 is TGTGCCAGCAGTGAGACAGGGGCCTCACCCCTCCACTTT. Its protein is CASSETGASPLHF.

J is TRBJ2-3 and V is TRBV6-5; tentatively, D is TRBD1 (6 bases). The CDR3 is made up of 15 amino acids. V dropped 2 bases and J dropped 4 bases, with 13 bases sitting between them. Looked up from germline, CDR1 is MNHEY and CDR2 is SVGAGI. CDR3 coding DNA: TGTGCCAGCAGTTACACCAGGGGATCGTCAGATACGCAGTATTTT. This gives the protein CASSYTRGSSDTQYF.

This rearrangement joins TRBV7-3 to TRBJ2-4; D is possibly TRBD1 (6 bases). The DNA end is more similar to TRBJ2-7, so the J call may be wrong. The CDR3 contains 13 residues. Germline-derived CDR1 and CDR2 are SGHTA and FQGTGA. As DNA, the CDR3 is TGTGCCAGCAGCGCCCTACAGGGATCCGAGCAGTACTTC. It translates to CASSALQGSEQYF.

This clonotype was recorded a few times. CDR3 nucleotides: TGTGCCAGCAGCTTTGGGACTTTCCAAGAGACCCAGTACTTC. Translated: CASSFGTFQETQYF. The chain has TRBV7-2 and TRBJ2-5, with D tentatively TRBD2 (6 bases). Looked up from germline, CDR1 is SGHTA and CDR2 is FQGNSA. There are 14 residues in the CDR3. The V gene lost 3 bases and the J gene lost 1 base, with 9 bases spanning the gap.

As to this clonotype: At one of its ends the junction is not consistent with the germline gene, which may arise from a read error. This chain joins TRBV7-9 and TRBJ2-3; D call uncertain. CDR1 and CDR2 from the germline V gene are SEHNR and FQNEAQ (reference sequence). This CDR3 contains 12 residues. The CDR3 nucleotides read TGTGCCAGCAGCTCCTCCACAGATACGCGGTATTTT. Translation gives CASSSSTDTRYF. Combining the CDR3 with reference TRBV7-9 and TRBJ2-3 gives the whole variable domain DTGVSQNPRHKITKRGQNVTFRCDPISEHNRLYWYRQTLGQGPEFLTYFQNEAQLEKSRLLSDRFSAERPKGSFSTLEIQRTEQGDSAMYLCASSSSTDTRYFGPGTRLTVL.

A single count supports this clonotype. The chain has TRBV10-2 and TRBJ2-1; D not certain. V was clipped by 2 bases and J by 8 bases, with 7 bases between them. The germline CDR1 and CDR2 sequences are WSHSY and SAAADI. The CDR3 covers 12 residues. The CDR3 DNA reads TGCGCCAGCAGTGAGGTCCGGGATGAGCAGTTCTTC. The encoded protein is CASSEVRDEQFF.

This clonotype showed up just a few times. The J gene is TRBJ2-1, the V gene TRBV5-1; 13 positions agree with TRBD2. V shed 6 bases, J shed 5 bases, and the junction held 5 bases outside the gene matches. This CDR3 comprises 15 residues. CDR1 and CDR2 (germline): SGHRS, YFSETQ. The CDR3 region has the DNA TGCGCCAGCAACCCGGGACTAGCGGGGCACAATGAGCAGTTCTTC. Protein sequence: CASNPGLAGHNEQFF.

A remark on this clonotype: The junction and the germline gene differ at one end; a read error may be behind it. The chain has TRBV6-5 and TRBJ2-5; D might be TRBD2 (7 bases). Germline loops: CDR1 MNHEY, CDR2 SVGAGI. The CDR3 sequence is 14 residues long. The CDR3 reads CAGRSQGGRETQYF. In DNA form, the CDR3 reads TGTGCCGGCAGGTCACAGGGAGGGCGGGAGACCCAGTACTTC.

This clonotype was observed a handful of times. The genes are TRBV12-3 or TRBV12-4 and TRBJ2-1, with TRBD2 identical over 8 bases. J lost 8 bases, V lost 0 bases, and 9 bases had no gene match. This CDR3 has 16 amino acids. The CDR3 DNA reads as TGTGCCAGCAGTTTAGCGACCGGGGGGGGTCTCGATGAGCAGTTCTTC. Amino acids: CASSLATGGGLDEQFF.

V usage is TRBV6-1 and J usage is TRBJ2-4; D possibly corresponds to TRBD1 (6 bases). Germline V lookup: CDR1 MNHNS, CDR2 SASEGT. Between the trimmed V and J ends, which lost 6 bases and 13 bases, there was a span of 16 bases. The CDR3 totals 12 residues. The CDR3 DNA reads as TGTGCCAGCAGCAGGGGTGGGATCGGGCAGTACTTC. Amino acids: CASSRGGIGQYF.

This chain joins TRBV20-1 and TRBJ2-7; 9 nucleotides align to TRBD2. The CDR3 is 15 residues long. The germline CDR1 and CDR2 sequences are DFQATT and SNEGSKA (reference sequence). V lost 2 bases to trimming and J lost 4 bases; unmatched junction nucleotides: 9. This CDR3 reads CSARLRGGLSYEQYF. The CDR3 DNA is TGCAGTGCTAGATTGCGGGGGGGCCTCTCTTACGAGCAGTACTTC.

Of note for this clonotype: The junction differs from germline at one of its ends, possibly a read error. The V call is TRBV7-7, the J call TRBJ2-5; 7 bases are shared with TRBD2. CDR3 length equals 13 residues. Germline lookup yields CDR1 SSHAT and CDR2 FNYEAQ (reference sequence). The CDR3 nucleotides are TGTGCTAGCAGCCAGAGCGGGGCGGAGACCCAGTACTTC. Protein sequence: CASSQSGAETQYF.

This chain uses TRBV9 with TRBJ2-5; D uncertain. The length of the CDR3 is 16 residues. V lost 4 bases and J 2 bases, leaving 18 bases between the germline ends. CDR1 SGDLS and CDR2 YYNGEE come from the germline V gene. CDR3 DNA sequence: TGTGCCAGCAGCAAGGGTGGTTCGGCAGGTCAAGAGACCCAGTACTTC. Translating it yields CASSKGGSAGQETQYF.

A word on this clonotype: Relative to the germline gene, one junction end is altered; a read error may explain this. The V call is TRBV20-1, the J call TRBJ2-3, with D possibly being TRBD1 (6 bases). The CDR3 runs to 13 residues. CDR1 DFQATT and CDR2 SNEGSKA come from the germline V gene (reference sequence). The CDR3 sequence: CSAPGHVGDTQYF. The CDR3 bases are TGTAGTGCCCCGGGACATGTGGGAGATACGCAGTATTTT.

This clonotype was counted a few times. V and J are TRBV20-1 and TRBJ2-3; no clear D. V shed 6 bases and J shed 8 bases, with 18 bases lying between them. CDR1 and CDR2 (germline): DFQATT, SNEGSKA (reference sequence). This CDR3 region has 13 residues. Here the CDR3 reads CSAPSGPPGTQYF. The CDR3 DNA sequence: TGCAGTGCACCCTCAGGTCCCCCGGGTACGCAGTATTTT.

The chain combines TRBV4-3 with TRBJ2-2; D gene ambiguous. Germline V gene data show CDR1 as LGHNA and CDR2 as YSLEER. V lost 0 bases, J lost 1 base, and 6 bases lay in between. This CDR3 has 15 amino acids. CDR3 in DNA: TGCGCCAGCAGCCAAGAAAACAGGAACACCGGGGAGCTGTTTTTT. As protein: CASSQENRNTGELFF.

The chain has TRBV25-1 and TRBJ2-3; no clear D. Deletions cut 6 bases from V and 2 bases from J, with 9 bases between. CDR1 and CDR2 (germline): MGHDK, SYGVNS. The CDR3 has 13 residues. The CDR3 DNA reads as TGTGCCAGCAGGCAAAGGCACACAGATACGCAGTATTTT. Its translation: CASRQRHTDTQYF.

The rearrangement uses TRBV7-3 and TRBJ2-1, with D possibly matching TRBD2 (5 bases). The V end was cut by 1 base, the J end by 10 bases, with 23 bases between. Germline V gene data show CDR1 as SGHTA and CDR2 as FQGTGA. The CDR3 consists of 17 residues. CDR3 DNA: TGTGCCAGCAGCTTAATGAGAGGACGAGCGGAGGCCAAGGAGCAGTTCTTC. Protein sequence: CASSLMRGRAEAKEQFF.

The CDR3 nucleotides are TGTGCCAGCAGCCCCGACCCCGGGACGCAAAAAGGGGTCACCTTC. This codes for CASSPDPGTQKGVTF. The chain combines TRBV7-2 with TRBJ1-2; D possibly corresponds to TRBD1 (5 bases). The V gene lost 5 bases and the J gene lost 13 bases, with 26 bases spanning the gap. From germline, CDR1 is SGHTA and CDR2 FQGNSA. This CDR3 region has 15 residues.

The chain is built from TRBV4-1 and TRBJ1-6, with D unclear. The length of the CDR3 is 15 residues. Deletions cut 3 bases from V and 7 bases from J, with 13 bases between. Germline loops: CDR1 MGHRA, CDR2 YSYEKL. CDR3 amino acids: CASSQFGVYNSPLHF. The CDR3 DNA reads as TGCGCCAGCAGCCAGTTTGGGGTTTACAATTCACCCCTCCACTTT.

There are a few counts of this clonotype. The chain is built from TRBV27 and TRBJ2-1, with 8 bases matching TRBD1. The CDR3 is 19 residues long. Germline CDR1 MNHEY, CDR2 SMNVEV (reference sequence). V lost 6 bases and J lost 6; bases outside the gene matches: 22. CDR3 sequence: CASSPPATGVLVHVNEQFF. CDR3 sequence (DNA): TGTGCCAGCAGCCCTCCCGCGACAGGGGTGTTAGTACACGTCAATGAGCAGTTCTTC.

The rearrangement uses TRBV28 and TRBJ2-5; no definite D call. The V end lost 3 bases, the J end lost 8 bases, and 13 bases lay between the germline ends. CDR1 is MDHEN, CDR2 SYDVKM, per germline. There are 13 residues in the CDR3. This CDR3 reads CASSFGTPRTQYF. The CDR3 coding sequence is TGTGCCAGCAGTTTCGGTACCCCGAGAACCCAGTACTTC.

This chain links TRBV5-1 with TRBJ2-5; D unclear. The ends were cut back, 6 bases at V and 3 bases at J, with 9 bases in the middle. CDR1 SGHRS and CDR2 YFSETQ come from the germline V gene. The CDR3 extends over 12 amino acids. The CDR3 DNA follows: TGCGCCAGCAAAGGATTGGAAGAGACCCAGTACTTC. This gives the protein CASKGLEETQYF.

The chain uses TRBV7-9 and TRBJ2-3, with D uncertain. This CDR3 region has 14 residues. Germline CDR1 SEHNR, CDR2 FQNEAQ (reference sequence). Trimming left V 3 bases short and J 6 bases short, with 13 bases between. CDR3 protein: CASSFSPLEDTQYF. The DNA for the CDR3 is TGTGCCAGCAGCTTTTCACCCTTAGAGGATACGCAGTATTTT.

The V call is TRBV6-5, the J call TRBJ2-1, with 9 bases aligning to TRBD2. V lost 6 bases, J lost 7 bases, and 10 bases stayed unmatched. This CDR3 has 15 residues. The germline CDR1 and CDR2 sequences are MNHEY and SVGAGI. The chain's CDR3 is CASSSVSGGSNEQFF. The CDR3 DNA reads TGTGCCAGCAGCTCGGTCAGCGGGGGGTCGAATGAGCAGTTCTTC.

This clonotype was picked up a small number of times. The CDR3 here is CASSSGTGAHEQYF. The CDR3 nucleotides are TGTGCCAGCAGTTCCGGGACAGGGGCTCACGAGCAGTACTTC. The J gene is TRBJ2-7, the V gene TRBV12-3 or TRBV12-4, with 10 bases aligning to TRBD1. This CDR3 comprises 14 residues. After removal of 4 bases from V and 5 bases from J, the junction contained 5 bases not matched to a gene.

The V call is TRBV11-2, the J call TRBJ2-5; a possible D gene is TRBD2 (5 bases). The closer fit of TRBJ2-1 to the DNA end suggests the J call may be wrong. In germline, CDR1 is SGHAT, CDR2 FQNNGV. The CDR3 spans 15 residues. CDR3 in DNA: TGTGCCAGCAGCTTATTTGGAGCGGATCAAGAGACCCAGTTCTTC. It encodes CASSLFGADQETQFF.